The entry that follows covers one TCR beta chain sequence. The sample comes from a study of blood T cell repertoires in COVID-19. Across the whole study: Whether acute or convalescent, the COVID-19 samples came from the United States, Italy and Spain. Sources were T cells, B-cell-depleted T cells, or PBMCs; the material itself was cDNA or gDNA.

In the study's own analysis: The authors estimated nucleated cell counts from reference gene primer amplification. Sequencing used immunoSEQ multiplex PCR; TCRdb keeps in-frame clones, though not all of them. V and J calls plus clone size are reproduced from that table; the DNA served to infer D and trimming. Seen here are 15,000 to 25,000 clones, 88% observed once, and the top ten hold 11%. This CDR3 is built from 14 residues. Trimming took off 4 bases at V and 7 bases at J, with 14 bases between the two ends. Germline V lookup: CDR1 KGHSH, CDR2 LQKENI. The receptor comes from a human donor in a cohort sampled during active COVID-19. The rearrangement links TRBV18 to TRBJ2-1, with D possibly matching TRBD2 (5 bases). The sample taken for sequencing was peripheral blood. CDR3 sequence reads: CASSRVKLGNEQFF. The CDR3 region has the DNA TGTGCCAGCTCACGCGTAAAACTAGGGAATGAGCAGTTCTTC.